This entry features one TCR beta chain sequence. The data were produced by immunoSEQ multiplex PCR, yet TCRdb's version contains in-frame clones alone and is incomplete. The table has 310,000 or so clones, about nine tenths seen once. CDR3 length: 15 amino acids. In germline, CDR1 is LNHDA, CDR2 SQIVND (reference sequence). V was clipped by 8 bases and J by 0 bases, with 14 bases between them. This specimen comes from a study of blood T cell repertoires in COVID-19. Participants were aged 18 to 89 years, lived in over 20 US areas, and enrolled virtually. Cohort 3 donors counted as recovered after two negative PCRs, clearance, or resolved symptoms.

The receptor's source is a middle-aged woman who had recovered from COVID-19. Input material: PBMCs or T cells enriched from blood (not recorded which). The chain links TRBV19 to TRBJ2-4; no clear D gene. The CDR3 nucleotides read TGTGCCAGTTTAGGCACAGAACTAGCCAAAAACATTCAGTACTTC. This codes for CASLGTELAKNIQYF.